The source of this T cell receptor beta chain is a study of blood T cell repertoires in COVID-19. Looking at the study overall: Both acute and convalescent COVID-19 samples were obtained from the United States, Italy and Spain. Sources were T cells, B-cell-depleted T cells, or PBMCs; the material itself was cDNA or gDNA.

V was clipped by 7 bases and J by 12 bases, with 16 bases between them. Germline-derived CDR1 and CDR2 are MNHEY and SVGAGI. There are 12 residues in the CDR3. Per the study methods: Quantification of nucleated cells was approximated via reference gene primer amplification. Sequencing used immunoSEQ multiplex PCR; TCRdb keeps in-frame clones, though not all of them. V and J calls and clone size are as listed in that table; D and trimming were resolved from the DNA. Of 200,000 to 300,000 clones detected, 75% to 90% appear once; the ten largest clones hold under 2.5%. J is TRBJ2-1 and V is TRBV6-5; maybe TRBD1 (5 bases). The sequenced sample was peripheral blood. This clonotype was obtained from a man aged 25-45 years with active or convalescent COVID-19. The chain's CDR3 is CASNQGQVGQFF. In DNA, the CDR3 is TGTGCCAGCAATCAGGGTCAAGTGGGGCAGTTCTTC.